This is a list of T cell receptor beta chains from one sample in a study of cytomegalovirus exposure and HLA in healthy donors. Data came from immunoSEQ multiplex PCR; TCRdb stores just in-frame clones and leaves some out. The sample includes 130,000 or so clones, 75% to 85% seen only once; the top ten take just under 3%. Source material: PBMCs. Receptors were obtained from a woman in her late teens or twenties in good health and CMV-seropositive. Both conserved end residues are part of each CDR3. The D gene is left open where the match is weak. Clone sizes are given selectively: once, few, many, or a class where the clone is expanded.

NA | TRBJ2-7 | TRBV13 | TRBD2 | TGTGCCAGCAGCCCCCTAGCGGGGGCCCAACCTACCTACGAGCAGTACTTC | CASSPLAGAQPTYEQYF
NA | TRBJ2-2 | TRBV10-2 | TRBD2 | TGCGCCAGCAGCCTGACTAGCGGGGGGGAGGACACCGGGGAGCTGTTTTTT | CASSLTSGGEDTGELFF
NA | TRBJ1-3 | TRBV15 | NA | TGTGCCACCAGCAGAGATCCCAGCTCTGGAAACACCATATATTTT | CATSRDPSSGNTIYF
NA | TRBJ2-1 | TRBV7-9 | TRBD2 | TGTGCCAGCAGCTTCGGTAGCGGGGGTCTCGATGAGCAGTTCTTC | CASSFGSGGLDEQFF
NA | TRBJ2-1 | TRBV6-4 | NA | TGTGCCAGCAGTGCTACCCCGCTGGATGAGCAGTTCTTC | CASSATPLDEQFF
NA | TRBJ2-3 | TRBV5-4 | NA | TGTGCCAGCAGCTTGGATCAGCGGGGCACAGATACGCAGTATTTT | CASSLDQRGTDTQYF
NA | TRBJ1-1 | TRBV10-3 | NA | TGTGCCATCAGTGACCCGACAGGCAAGGGGACTGAAGCTTTCTTT | CAISDPTGKGTEAFF
once | TRBJ1-1 | TRBV29-1 | NA | TGCAGCGTTGAAGAGATCGGGACTGAAGCTTTCTTT | CSVEEIGTEAFF
NA | TRBJ1-1 | TRBV5-1 | NA | TGCGCCAGCAGCTTACAGGCGATGAACACTGAAGCTTTCTTT | CASSLQAMNTEAFF
NA | TRBJ2-7 | TRBV11-1 | NA | TGTGCCAGCAGCTTAGCTGGCGGGGCGAACTCCTACGAGCAGTACTTC | CASSLAGGANSYEQYF
once | TRBJ1-2 | TRBV30 | TRBD1 | TGTGCCTGGAGTGTACCGGACAGGGTATCTTATGGCTACACCTTC | CAWSVPDRVSYGYTF
few | TRBJ2-3 | TRBV28 | TRBD1 | TGTGCCAGCAGTCTCGAACAGGGGGCCGGGCCCACAGATACGCAGTATTTT | CASSLEQGAGPTDTQYF
few | TRBJ2-7 | TRBV29-1 | NA | TGCAGCGTGGGACAAGATTCCTACGAGCAGTACTTC | CSVGQDSYEQYF
once | TRBJ2-3 | TRBV5-5 | NA | TGTGCCAGCAGCCCGGACACGGGCGTAAGTGCAGATACGCAGTATTTT | CASSPDTGVSADTQYF
NA | TRBJ1-1 | TRBV5-4 | TRBD1 | TGTGCCAGCAGTACGCAGGGGACAGGGGGCACAGGGCGCGGGAACACTGAAGCTTTCTTT | CASSTQGTGGTGRGNTEAFF
NA | TRBJ2-7 | TRBV2 | NA | TGTGCCAGCAGTGACGGACTCTGGCAGTACTTC | CASSDGLWQYF
once | TRBJ2-7 | TRBV10-3 | TRBD1 | TGTGCCATCAGTGAGTCGACATGGACAGGGCAACCCTACGAGCAGTACTTC | CAISESTWTGQPYEQYF
NA | TRBJ1-5 | TRBV12-5 | NA | TGTGCTAGTGCCCAGGGACACGCCGTTGAGCCCCAGCATTTT | CASAQGHAVEPQHF
NA | TRBJ1-4 | TRBV29-1 | NA | TGCAGCGTTCCCGGGATTAATGAAAAACTGTTTTTT | CSVPGINEKLFF
NA | TRBJ1-2 | TRBV21-1 | NA | TGTGCCAGCAGCAAATGGAGGGACAGGGAAGACTATGGCTACACCTTC | CASSKWRDREDYGYTF
NA | TRBJ2-7 | TRBV7-6 | NA | TGTGCCAGCAGCTTCAGAGGGGGTCTACTCAACTACGAGCAGTACTTC | CASSFRGGLLNYEQYF
NA | TRBJ2-1 | TRBV27 | TRBD2 | TGTGCCAGCAGTTTAAGGACCCAACGGGGGGGCGGGAATGAGCAGTTCTTC | CASSLRTQRGGGNEQFF